A single T cell receptor (beta chain) is shown here with its context. PCR amplification relied on 60 Vbeta primers (plus 13 Jbeta primers). Only in-frame clones appear in the TCRdb table, and some are missing; sequencing was by immunoSEQ multiplex PCR. The data hold 130,000 to 150,000 clones, with over 70% observed a single time. The data stem from a study of cytomegalovirus exposure and HLA in healthy donors. CDR3 size: 15 residues. Looked up from germline, CDR1 is MNHEY and CDR2 is SVGAGI. Trimming removed 6 bases from V and 7 bases from J; junction bases left unmatched: 10. The sequence was collected from a man aged 35 to 55 in good health and CMV-seronegative. The chain combines TRBV6-5 with TRBJ1-4, with 8 bases lining up with TRBD1. Sequencing input: PBMCs. The CDR3 is CASRQDRGGSEKLFF. The CDR3 coding sequence is TGTGCCAGCAGACAAGACAGGGGTGGGAGTGAAAAACTGTTTTTT.